What follows describes a single TCR beta chain. This entry is derived from a study of shared clonotypes between healthy human individuals. The run depth of the assay was deep. The authors' processing: From ImmunoSEQ came sequences covering only the junction and carrying no quality scores, so filtering differed. This table comes from immunoSEQ multiplex PCR, and its TCRdb copy is limited to in-frame clones, with some not included. That table gives V, J and clone size, and the DNA gave D and trimming. The table lists about 2.2 million clones, 85% to 95% of them singletons. The CDR3 is 16 residues long. The germline gives CDR1 SNHLY, CDR2 FYNNEI. The V gene lost 1 base and the J gene lost 3 bases, with 13 bases spanning the gap. Terminally differentiated effector memory CD45RA+ cells were excluded by CCR7 positive selection of CD45RO-negative cells. Each sample came from a Caucasian adult donor living in Nashville, Tennessee.

This TCR came from a man aged 18 to 29 in good health. Some clones in this sample may be carry-over from other donors' samples. The material sequenced was naive CD8+ T cells from PBMCs. The rearrangement links TRBV2 to TRBJ2-4; D call uncertain. CDR3 residues: CASSEGLGIGKNIQYF. In DNA, the CDR3 is TGTGCCAGCAGTGAAGGCCTGGGGATCGGCAAAAACATTCAGTACTTC.